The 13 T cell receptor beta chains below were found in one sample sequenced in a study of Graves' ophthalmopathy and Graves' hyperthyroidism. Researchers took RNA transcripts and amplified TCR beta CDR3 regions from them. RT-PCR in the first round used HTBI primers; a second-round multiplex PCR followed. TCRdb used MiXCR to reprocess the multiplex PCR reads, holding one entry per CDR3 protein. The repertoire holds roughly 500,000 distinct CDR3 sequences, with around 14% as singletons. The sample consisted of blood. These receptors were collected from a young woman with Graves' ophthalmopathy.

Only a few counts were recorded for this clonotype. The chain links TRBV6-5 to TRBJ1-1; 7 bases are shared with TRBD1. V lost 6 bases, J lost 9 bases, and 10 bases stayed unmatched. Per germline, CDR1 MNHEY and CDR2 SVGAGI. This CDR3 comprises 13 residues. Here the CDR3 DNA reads TGTGCCAGCAGCTACCCAACGACAGGGCAAGCTTTCTTT. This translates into CASSYPTTGQAFF.

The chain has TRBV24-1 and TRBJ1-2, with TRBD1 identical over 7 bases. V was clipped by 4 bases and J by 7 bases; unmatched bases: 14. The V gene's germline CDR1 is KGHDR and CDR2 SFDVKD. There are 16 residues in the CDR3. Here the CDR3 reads CATSDRRQGERGGYTF. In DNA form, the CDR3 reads TGTGCCACCAGTGACCGGAGACAGGGAGAGAGGGGTGGCTACACCTTC.

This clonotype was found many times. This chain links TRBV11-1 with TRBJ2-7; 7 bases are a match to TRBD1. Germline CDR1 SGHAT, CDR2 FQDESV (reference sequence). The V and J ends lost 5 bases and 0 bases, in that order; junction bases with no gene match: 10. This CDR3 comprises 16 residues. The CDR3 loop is CASSALDRASSYEQYF. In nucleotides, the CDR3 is TGTGCCAGCAGCGCCCTCGACAGGGCGAGCTCCTACGAGCAGTACTTC.

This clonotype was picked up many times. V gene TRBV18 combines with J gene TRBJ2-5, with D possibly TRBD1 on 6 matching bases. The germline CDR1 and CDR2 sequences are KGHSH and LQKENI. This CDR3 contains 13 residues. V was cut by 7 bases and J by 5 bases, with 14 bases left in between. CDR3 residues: CASCRTVRETQYF. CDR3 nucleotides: TGTGCCAGCTGCCGGACAGTGCGGGAGACCCAGTACTTC.

The CDR3 bases are TGTGCCAGCAGTCCGAACCAGGGGAGCATTCAGTACTTC. Translating gives CASSPNQGSIQYF. The chain uses TRBV6-1 and TRBJ2-5; D may be TRBD1 (6 bases). The tail of the sequence fits TRBJ2-4 better, so the J call may be wrong. Germline CDR1 reads MNHNS; CDR2 reads SASEGT. This CDR3 contains 13 residues.

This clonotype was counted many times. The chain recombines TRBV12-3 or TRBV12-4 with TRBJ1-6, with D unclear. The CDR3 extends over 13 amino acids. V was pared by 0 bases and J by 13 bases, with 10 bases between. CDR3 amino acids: CASSLAVDFPLHF. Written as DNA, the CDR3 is TGTGCCAGCAGTTTAGCGGTCGACTTCCCCCTCCACTTT.

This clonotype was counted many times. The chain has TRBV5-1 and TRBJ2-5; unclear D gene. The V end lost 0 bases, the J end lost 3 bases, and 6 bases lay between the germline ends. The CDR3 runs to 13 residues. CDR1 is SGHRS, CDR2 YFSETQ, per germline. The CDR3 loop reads CASSLEGEETQYF. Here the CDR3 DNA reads TGCGCCAGCAGCTTGGAGGGCGAAGAGACCCAGTACTTC.

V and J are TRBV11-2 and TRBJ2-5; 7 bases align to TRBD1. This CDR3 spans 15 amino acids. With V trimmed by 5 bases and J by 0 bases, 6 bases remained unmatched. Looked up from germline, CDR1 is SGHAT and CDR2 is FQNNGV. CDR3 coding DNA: TGTGCCAGCAGCCCTGGACAGGCCTACCAAGAGACCCAGTACTTC. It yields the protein CASSPGQAYQETQYF.

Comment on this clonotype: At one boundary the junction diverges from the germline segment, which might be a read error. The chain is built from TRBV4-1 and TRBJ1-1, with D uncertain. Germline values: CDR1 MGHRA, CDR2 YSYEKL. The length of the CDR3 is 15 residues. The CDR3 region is CASCHREEAATEAFF. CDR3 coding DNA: TGCGCCAGCTGCCATCGGGAGGAGGCGGCCACTGAAGCTTTCTTT.

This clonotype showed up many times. CDR3 sequence: CASSTARSGTPTALGTEAFF. The CDR3 DNA sequence: TGTGCCAGCAGCACCGCCCGGTCGGGCACCCCTACGGCCCTTGGCACTGAAGCTTTCTTT. The rearrangement uses TRBV7-2 and TRBJ1-1, with D uncertain. The CDR3 spans 20 residues. V gave up 5 bases and J gave up 4 bases, with 32 bases separating them. The V gene's germline CDR1 is SGHTA and CDR2 FQGNSA. Filled out from reference TRBV7-2 and TRBJ1-1, the complete variable domain reads GAGVSQSPSNKVTEKGKDVELRCDPISGHTALYWYRQSLGQGLEFLIYFQGNSAPDKSGLPSDRFSAERTGGSVSTLTIQRTQQEDSAVYLCASSTARSGTPTALGTEAFFGQGTRLTVV.

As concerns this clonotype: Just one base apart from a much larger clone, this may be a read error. DNA of the CDR3: TGTGCCACCCTTCGGGGACAGAACACCGGGGAGCTGTGTTTT. Translating gives CATLRGQNTGELCF. V gene TRBV7-4 combines with J gene TRBJ2-2; TRBD1 matches 7 bases. Germline V gene sequence: CDR1 SGHVT, CDR2 SQSDAQ. The CDR3 loop spans 14 amino acids.

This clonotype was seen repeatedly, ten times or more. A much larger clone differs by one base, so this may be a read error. CDR3 amino acids: CASRETTSYGYTF. The CDR3 nucleotides read TGTGCCAGCAGAGAGACAACGAGCTATGGCTACACCTTC. This rearrangement joins TRBV6-1 to TRBJ1-2; D is unresolved. CDR3 length: 13 amino acids. The germline V and J ends were trimmed by 6 bases and 4 bases, with 12 bases remaining between them. Germline V CDR1 and CDR2: MNHNS, SASEGT.

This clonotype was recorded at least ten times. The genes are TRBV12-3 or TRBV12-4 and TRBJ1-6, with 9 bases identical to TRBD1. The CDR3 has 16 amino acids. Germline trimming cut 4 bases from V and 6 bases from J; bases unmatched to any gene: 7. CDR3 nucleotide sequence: TGTGCCAGCAGTTCTCACACAGGGGGCCGTAATTCACCCCTCCACTTT. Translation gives CASSSHTGGRNSPLHF.